A single sample gave rise to the 4 T cell receptor beta chains below, sequenced in a study of blood T cells in healthy people across ages. The authors ran a second PCR of about 6 to 12 cycles using a sample-barcoded 5' primer and a J-beta primer mix. TCRdb re-derived calls from the 5' RACE reads in MiXCR, one entry per CDR3 protein. The sample records 850,000 to 1,100,000 distinct CDR3 sequences, 35% to 40% being singletons. The material sequenced was blood. The receptors were gathered from a man aged 18 to 29 in good health.

The rearrangement uses TRBV20-1 and TRBJ1-1, with D perhaps matching TRBD1 (5 bases). Germline V lookup: CDR1 DFQATT, CDR2 SNEGSKA (reference sequence). The CDR3 covers 12 residues. The V gene lost 4 bases and the J gene lost 4 bases, with 10 bases spanning the gap. CDR3 nucleotides: TGCAGTGCTACCAGGGTGGCCACTGAAGCTTTCTTT. It encodes CSATRVATEAFF.

The V gene is TRBV27, the J gene TRBJ1-6; TRBD1 matches 8 bases. CDR1 is MNHEY, CDR2 SMNVEV, per germline (reference sequence). After removal of 5 bases from V and 4 bases from J, the junction contained 7 bases not matched to a gene. The CDR3 is made up of 16 amino acids. The CDR3 DNA reads TGTGCCAGCAGTCCTGACAGGGGTGCATATAATTCACCCCTCCACTTT. This translates into CASSPDRGAYNSPLHF.

In this sample, this clonotype turned up a few times. The chain has TRBV7-9 and TRBJ1-1, with D possibly being TRBD1 (6 bases). CDR3 length equals 14 residues. Germline V lookup: CDR1 SEHNR, CDR2 FQNEAQ (reference sequence). The V and J ends lost 7 bases and 5 bases respectively, with 17 bases between them. CDR3 protein: CASTPQGLGTEAFF. In DNA, the CDR3 is TGTGCCAGCACACCCCAGGGGTTGGGGACTGAAGCTTTCTTT.

The rearrangement uses TRBV25-1 and TRBJ1-6; D remains unclear. Germline loops: CDR1 MGHDK, CDR2 SYGVNS. V was shortened by 9 bases and J by 7 bases, with 10 bases between the two germline ends. The CDR3 runs 12 residues. The CDR3 nucleotides read TGTGCCAGTCCGACAAGGAATTCACCCCTCCACTTT. Its protein is CASPTRNSPLHF.